One TCR beta chain is described in this entry. Profiled with immunoSEQ multiplex PCR; TCRdb holds only in-frame clones, not every one. The repertoire has about 160,000 clones, about four fifths of them found once; the top ten carry more than 9.5%. The data are from a study of blood T cell repertoires in COVID-19. This CDR3 contains 16 residues. Per the germline V gene, CDR1 is WNHNN and CDR2 is SYGVQD (reference sequence). V trimming: 3 bases; J trimming: 1 base; junction bases outside the gene matches: 5. Material for sequencing was peripheral blood. This TCR was recovered from a man aged 60-69 years with active or convalescent COVID-19. The V and J genes are TRBV10-1 and TRBJ2-1, with 8 bases fitting TRBD2. The CDR3 DNA reads TGCGCCAGCAGTGATCACGAGCGGGAGTCCTACAATGAGCAGTTCTTC. It specifies CASSDHERESYNEQFF.